Detailed here is one TCR beta chain. The antigen remains unidentified. Time point denoted: new active TB diagnosis, blood taken before or within 7 days of starting treatment. The entry originates in a study of T cells in tuberculosis. Study results and caveats: Active tuberculosis TCR-alpha repertoires lay closer to GMM-specific TCRs than IGRA-negative controls, suggesting clonal expansion.

In germline, CDR1 is SGHDN, CDR2 FVKESK. The CDR3 extends over 11 amino acids. V lost 5 bases and J lost 3, with 3 bases in between. The data were produced by immunoSEQ multiplex PCR, yet TCRdb's version contains in-frame clones alone and is incomplete. This sample has about 34,000 clones, with under 95% found just once. This clonotype was obtained from an adult with tuberculosis. This specimen was PBMCs, taken at tuberculosis diagnosis. The V gene is TRBV14, the J gene TRBJ2-3, with D uncertain. The CDR3 protein is CASSLTDTQYF. The CDR3 DNA reads TGTGCCAGCAGCTTAACAGATACGCAGTATTTT.